This TCR beta chain was profiled in a study of neoadjuvant nivolumab and ipilimumab in lung cancer. Regarding the study as a whole: Blood richness before therapy tracked richness in tumors resected after neoadjuvant therapy.

This clone was seen just once. Antigen specificity is unknown. TCRdb's copy holds only in-frame clones and misses some; the assay was immunoSEQ multiplex PCR. The sample has about 38,000 clones, approximately 92% seen once. The receptor comes from an adult with non-small cell lung cancer. The specimen was peripheral blood, collected before neoadjuvant nivolumab, alone or with ipilimumab.

This CDR3 is CASSLLVTGELFF. The CDR3 DNA follows: TGTGCCAGCAGCTTACTAGTGACCGGGGAGCTGTTTTTT. The gene calls are TRBV11-2 and TRBJ2-2; D not resolved. V was shortened by 2 bases and J by 5 bases, with 6 bases between the two germline ends. There are 13 residues in the CDR3. Germline lookup yields CDR1 SGHAT and CDR2 FQNNGV. The variable domain in full, completed from reference TRBV11-2 and TRBJ2-2, reads EAGVAQSPRYKIIEKRQSVAFWCNPISGHATLYWYQQILGQGPKLLIQFQNNGVVDDSQLPKDRFSAERLKGVDSTLKIQPAKLEDSAVYLCASSLLVTGELFFGEGSRLTVL.